This T cell receptor (beta chain) was recovered during a study of T-cell memory formation after mild COVID-19. Study details: TCR clusters were mostly confined to one donor each. Study findings and constraints: Confirmation of SARS-CoV-2 specificity was lacking for second-wave clones peaking day 37. CM and EM subsets held most contracting CD4+ clones; EMRA held CD8+ ones. Clones that contracted from day 15 to 85 were balanced CD4/CD8, while later expanders leaned CD4+.

TCRdb independently ran MiXCR on the 5' RACE reads; one entry per CDR3 protein. The sample consists of roughly 600,000 distinct CDR3 sequences, roughly 18% of them appearing once. This clonotype was seen only a few times. Its antigen is not known. The V and J ends lost 5 bases and 2 bases, in that order; junction bases with no gene match: 7. This CDR3 comprises 15 residues. The V gene's germline CDR1 is MGHDK and CDR2 SYGVNS. This clonotype originated in an adult woman who had mild COVID-19 (a few samples of this study predate the infection). Cell type and time point are not known. The V gene is TRBV25-1, the J gene TRBJ2-3; the match to TRBD1 covers 7 bases. The sequenced sample was PBMCs or a T cell subset sorted from them (not recorded which). The CDR3 loop is CASSNHRGSTDTQYF. CDR3 sequence (DNA): TGTGCCAGCAGTAACCACAGGGGATCCACAGATACGCAGTATTTT.